This T cell receptor beta chain was documented in a study of blood T cell repertoires in COVID-19. Study-level information: Both acute and convalescent COVID-19 samples were obtained from the United States, Italy and Spain.

Cohorts were based on clinical histories the participants reported. Cohort 3 recovery required two negative PCRs, clearance, or symptom resolution. V lost 7 bases, J lost 1 base, and 16 bases lay in between. Germline V gives CDR1 SGDLS, CDR2 YYNGEE. The CDR3 consists of 15 residues. Per the original methods: Amplified reference gene primers provided the basis for estimating nucleated cell counts. The table came from immunoSEQ multiplex PCR; TCRdb's copy has only in-frame clones and leaves some out. V, J and clone size are taken as reported in that table, and D and trimming were inferred from the DNA itself. The sample has 450,000 to 500,000 clones; roughly 87% are singletons.

Sequencing was carried out using PBMCs or T cells enriched from blood (not recorded which). This clonotype originated in a young woman who had recovered from COVID-19. This chain connects TRBV9 to TRBJ2-3; the D gene is possibly TRBD2 (5 bases). CDR3 sequence: CASVPGTGGTDTQYF. DNA for the CDR3: TGTGCCAGCGTACCGGGAACTGGGGGCACAGATACGCAGTATTTT.